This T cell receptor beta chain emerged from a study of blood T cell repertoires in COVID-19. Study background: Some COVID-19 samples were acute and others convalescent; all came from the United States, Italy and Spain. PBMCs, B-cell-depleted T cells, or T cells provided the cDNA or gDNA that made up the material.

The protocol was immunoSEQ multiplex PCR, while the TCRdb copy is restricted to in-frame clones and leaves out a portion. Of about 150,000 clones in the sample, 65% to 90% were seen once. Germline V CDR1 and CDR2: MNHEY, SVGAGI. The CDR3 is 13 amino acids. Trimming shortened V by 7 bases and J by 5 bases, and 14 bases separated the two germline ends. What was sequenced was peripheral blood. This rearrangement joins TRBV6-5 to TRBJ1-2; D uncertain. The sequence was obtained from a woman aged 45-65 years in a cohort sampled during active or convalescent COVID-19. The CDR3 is CASKGGVLYGYTF. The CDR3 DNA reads TGTGCCAGCAAAGGCGGGGTCCTGTATGGCTACACCTTC.